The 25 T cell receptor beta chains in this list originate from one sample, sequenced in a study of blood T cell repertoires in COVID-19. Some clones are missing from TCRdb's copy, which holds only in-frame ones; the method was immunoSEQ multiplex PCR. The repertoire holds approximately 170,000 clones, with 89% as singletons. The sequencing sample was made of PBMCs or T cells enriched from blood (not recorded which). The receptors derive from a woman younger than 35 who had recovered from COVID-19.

CDR3 amino acids: CASSKTGGISEQYF. CDR3 coding DNA: TGTGCCAGCAGCAAAACCGGAGGGATCAGCGAGCAGTACTTC. The rearrangement links TRBV7-9 to TRBJ2-7, with D perhaps TRBD2 (6 bases). Trimming removed 5 bases from V and 6 bases from J, with 17 bases in between. The CDR3 runs to 14 residues. CDR1 and CDR2 (germline): SEHNR, FQNEAQ (reference sequence).

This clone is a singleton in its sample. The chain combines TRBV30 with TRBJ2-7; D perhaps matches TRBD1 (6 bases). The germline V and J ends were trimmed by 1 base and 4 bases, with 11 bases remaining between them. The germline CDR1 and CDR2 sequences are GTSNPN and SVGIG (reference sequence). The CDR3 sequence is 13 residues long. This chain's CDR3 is CAWSEQGRYEQYF. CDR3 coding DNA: TGTGCCTGGAGTGAACAGGGAAGGTACGAGCAGTACTTC.

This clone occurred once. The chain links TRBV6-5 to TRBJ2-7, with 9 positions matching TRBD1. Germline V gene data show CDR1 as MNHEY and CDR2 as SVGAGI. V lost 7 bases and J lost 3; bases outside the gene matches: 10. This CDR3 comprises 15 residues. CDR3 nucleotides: TGTGCCAGCAACCCGCGGGACAGGGTTATCTACGAGCAGTACTTC. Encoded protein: CASNPRDRVIYEQYF.

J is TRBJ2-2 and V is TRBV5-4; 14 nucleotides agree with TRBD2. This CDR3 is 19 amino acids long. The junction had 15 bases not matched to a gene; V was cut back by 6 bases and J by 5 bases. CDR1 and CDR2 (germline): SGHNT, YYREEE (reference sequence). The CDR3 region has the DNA TGTGCCAGCACCCCCCAGGGACTAGCGGGAGTAGTTGTAACCGGGGAGCTGTTTTTT. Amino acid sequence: CASTPQGLAGVVVTGELFF.

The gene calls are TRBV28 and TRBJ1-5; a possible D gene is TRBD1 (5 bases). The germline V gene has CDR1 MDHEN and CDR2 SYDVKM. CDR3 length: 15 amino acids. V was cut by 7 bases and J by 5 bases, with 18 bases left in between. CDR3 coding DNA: TGTGCCAGCACCAAGGGGCGTCCTCGATATCAGCCCCAGCATTTT. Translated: CASTKGRPRYQPQHF.

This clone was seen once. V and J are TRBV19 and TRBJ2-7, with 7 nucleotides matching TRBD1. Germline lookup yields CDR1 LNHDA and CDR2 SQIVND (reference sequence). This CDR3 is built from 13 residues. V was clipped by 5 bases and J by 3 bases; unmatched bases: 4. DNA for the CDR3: TGTGCCAGTAGTTCGACAGGGATCTACGAGCAGTACTTC. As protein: CASSSTGIYEQYF.

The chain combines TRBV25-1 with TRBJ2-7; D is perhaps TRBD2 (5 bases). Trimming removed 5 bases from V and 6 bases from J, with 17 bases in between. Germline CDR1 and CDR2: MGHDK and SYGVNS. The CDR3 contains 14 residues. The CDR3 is CASSKRGPEGEQYF. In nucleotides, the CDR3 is TGTGCCAGCAGTAAGAGAGGGCCCGAGGGCGAGCAGTACTTC.

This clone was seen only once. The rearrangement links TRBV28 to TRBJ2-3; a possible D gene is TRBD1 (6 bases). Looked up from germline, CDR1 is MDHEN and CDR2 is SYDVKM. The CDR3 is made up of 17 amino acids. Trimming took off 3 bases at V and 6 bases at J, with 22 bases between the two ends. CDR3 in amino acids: CASSFPRDKKELDTQYF. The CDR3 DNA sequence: TGTGCCAGCAGTTTTCCCCGGGACAAGAAAGAATTGGATACGCAGTATTTT.

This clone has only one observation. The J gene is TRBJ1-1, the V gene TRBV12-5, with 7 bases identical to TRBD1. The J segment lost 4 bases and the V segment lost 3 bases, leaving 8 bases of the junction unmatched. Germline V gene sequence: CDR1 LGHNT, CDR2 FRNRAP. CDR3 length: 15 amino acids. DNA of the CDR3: TGTGCTAGTGGTTTTTTCGGGACAGCGCTCACTGAAGCTTTCTTT. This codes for CASGFFGTALTEAFF.

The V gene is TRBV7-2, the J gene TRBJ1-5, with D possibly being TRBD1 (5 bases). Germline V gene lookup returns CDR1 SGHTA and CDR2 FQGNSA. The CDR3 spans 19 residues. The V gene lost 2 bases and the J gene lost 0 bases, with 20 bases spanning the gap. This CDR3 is CASSLRGTGGDSSNQPQHF. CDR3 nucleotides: TGTGCCAGCAGCTTACGCGGAACGGGGGGGGATAGTAGCAATCAGCCCCAGCATTTT.

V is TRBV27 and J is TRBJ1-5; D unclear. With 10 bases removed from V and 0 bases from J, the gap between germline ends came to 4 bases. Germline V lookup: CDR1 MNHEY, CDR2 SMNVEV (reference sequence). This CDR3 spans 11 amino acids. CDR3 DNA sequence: TGTGCCAACTATAGCAATCAGCCCCAGCATTTT. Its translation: CANYSNQPQHF.

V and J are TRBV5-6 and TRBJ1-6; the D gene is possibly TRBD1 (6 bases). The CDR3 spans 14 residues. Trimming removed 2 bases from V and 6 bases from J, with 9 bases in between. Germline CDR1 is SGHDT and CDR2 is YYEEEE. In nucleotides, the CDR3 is TGTGCCAGCAGCTTACAGGGTCGTAATTCACCCCTCCACTTT. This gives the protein CASSLQGRNSPLHF.

The CDR3 sequence: CASRQAHRDRVTDTQYF. CDR3 nucleotide sequence: TGCGCCAGCAGGCAAGCCCACCGGGACAGGGTAACAGATACGCAGTATTTT. This rearrangement joins TRBV5-1 to TRBJ2-3; 9 bases are a match to TRBD1. J gave up 3 bases and V 5 bases, and 13 bases lay outside the gene matches. CDR3 length: 17 residues. The germline CDR1 and CDR2 sequences are SGHRS and YFSETQ.

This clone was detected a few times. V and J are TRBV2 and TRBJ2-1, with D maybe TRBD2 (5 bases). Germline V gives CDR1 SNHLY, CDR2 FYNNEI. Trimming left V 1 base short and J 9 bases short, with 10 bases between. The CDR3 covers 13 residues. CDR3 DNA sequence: TGTGCCAGCAGTGAAGGGTGGAGCGGTGAGCAGTTCTTC. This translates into CASSEGWSGEQFF. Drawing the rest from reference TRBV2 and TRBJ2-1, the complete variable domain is EPEVTQTPSHQVTQMGQEVILRCVPISNHLYFYWYRQILGQKVEFLVSFYNNEISEKSEIFDDQFSVERPDGSNFTLKIRSTKLEDSAMYFCASSEGWSGEQFFGPGTRLTVL.

This CDR3 reads CAATLAGTKTQYF. CDR3 nucleotide sequence: TGTGCCGCAACGTTAGCGGGAACTAAGACCCAGTACTTC. V usage is TRBV6-5 and J usage is TRBJ2-5; 8 bases agree with TRBD2. CDR1 and CDR2 from the germline V gene are MNHEY and SVGAGI. V lost 11 bases to trimming and J lost 6 bases; unmatched junction nucleotides: 11. This CDR3 has 13 amino acids.

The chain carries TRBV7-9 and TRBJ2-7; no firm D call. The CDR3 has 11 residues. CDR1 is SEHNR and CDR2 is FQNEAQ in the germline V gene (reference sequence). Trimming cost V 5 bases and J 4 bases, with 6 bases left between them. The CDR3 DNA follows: TGTGCCAGCAGCGACAAATACGAGCAGTACTTC. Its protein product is CASSDKYEQYF.

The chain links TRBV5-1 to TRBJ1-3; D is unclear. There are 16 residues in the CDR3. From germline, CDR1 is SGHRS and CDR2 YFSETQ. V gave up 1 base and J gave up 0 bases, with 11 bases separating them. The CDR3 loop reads CASSLSARLSGNTIYF. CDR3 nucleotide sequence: TGCGCCAGCAGCTTGTCGGCCAGACTCTCTGGAAACACCATATATTTT. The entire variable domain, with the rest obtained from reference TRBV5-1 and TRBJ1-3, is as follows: KAGVTQTPRYLIKTRGQQVTLSCSPISGHRSVSWYQQTPGQGLQFLFEYFSETQRNKGNFPGRFSGRQFSNSRSEMNVSTLELGDSALYLCASSLSARLSGNTIYFGEGSWLTVV.

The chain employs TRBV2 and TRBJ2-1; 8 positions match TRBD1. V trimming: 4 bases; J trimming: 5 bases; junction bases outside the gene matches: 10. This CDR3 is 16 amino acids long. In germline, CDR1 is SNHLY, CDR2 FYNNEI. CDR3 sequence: CASSVRQGSGDNEQFF. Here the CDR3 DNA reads TGTGCCAGCAGTGTTCGACAGGGGTCAGGTGACAATGAGCAGTTCTTC. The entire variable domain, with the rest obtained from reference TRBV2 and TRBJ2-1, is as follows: EPEVTQTPSHQVTQMGQEVILRCVPISNHLYFYWYRQILGQKVEFLVSFYNNEISEKSEIFDDQFSVERPDGSNFTLKIRSTKLEDSAMYFCASSVRQGSGDNEQFFGPGTRLTVL.

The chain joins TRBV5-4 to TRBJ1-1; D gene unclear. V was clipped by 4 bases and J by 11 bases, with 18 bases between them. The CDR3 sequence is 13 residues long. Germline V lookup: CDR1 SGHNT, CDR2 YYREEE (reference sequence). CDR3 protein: CASSPGDISEAFF. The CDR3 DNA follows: TGTGCCAGCAGCCCGGGAGACATCTCGGAGGCTTTCTTT.

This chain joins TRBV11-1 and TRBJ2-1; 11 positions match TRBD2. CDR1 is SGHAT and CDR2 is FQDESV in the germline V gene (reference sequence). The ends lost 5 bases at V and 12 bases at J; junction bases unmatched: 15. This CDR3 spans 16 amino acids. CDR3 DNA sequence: TGTGCCAGCAGCGGACGAACTAGCGGGAGCTTCATAAGGCAGTTCTTC. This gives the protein CASSGRTSGSFIRQFF.

In nucleotides, the CDR3 is TGTGCCAGCAGGGGTCCGACTAAACTGTTTTTT. The encoded protein is CASRGPTKLFF. J is TRBJ1-4 and V is TRBV2; no firm D call. Deletions cut 6 bases from V and 11 bases from J, with 10 bases between. CDR1 SNHLY and CDR2 FYNNEI come from the germline V gene. The CDR3 runs 11 residues.

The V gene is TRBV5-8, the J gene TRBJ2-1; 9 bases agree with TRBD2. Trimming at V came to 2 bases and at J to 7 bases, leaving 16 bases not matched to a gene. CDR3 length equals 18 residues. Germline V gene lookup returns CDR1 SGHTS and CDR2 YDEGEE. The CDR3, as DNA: TGTGCCAGCAGCTTTATCCCCCTTGCGGGAGGGCCTTCTAATGAGCAGTTCTTC. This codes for CASSFIPLAGGPSNEQFF.

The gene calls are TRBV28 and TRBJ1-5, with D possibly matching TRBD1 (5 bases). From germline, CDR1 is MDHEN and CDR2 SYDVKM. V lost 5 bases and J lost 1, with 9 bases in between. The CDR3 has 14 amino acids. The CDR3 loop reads CASSPTGSNQPQHF. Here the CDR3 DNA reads TGTGCCAGCAGTCCCACAGGAAGCAATCAGCCCCAGCATTTT.

The CDR3 nucleotides read TGTGCTCGGCGGACATACTACTCCTACGAGCAGTACTTC. Translating gives CARRTYYSYEQYF. The rearrangement links TRBV21-1 to TRBJ2-7; TRBD1, the D gene given by the table, was not confirmed from the DNA. TRBV21-1 is reported as a pseudogene. The CDR3 consists of 13 residues.

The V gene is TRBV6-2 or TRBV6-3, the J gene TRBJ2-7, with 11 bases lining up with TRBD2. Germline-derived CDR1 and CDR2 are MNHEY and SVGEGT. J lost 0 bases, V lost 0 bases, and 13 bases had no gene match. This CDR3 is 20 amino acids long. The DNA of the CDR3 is TGTGCCAGCAGTTACTCGAAGGCTAGCGGGAGGACTAGTATCTCCTACGAGCAGTACTTC. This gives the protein CASSYSKASGRTSISYEQYF.